These 22 T cell receptor beta chains were all obtained from the same sample, sequenced in a study of T cells in Graves' hyperthyroidism and ophthalmopathy. Amplified TCR beta CDR3 regions derived from RNA transcripts. The HTBI primer set drove a first-round RT-PCR of the TCR CDR3. TCRdb reprocessed the multiplex PCR reads with MiXCR, giving one entry per CDR3 protein. The data show hundreds of thousands of distinct CDR3 sequences, with 13% to 15% seen just once and over 11% held by the top ten. The specimen sequenced was blood. These TCRs come from a woman in her thirties or forties with Graves' hyperthyroidism.

This clonotype has at least ten counts. Here the CDR3 DNA reads TGTGCCAGCAGCTTACTAGCGGAGTCCTACAATGAGCAGTTCTTC. Amino acids: CASSLLAESYNEQFF. J is TRBJ2-1 and V is TRBV11-2, with 7 nucleotides matching TRBD2. This CDR3 is 15 amino acids long. J gave up 1 base and V 2 bases, and 2 bases lay outside the gene matches. The germline CDR1 and CDR2 sequences are SGHAT and FQNNGV.

This clonotype appeared a few times. The chain carries TRBV9 and TRBJ2-1; TRBD2 aligns across 9 bases. CDR1 and CDR2 from the germline V gene are SGDLS and YYNGEE. V shed 0 bases, J shed 5 bases, and the junction held 9 bases outside the gene matches. The CDR3 spans 17 residues. This CDR3 reads CASSVVASGTIDNEQFF. The CDR3 DNA sequence: TGTGCCAGCAGCGTAGTGGCTAGCGGGACTATAGACAATGAGCAGTTCTTC.

This clonotype was observed a handful of times. The chain carries TRBV9 and TRBJ1-1; D is unclear. V lost 0 bases and J lost 5, with 14 bases in between. The CDR3 is made up of 15 amino acids. Germline V gene lookup returns CDR1 SGDLS and CDR2 YYNGEE. This chain's CDR3 is CASSVDSGDWTEAFF. As DNA, the CDR3 is TGTGCCAGCAGCGTAGATTCTGGGGATTGGACTGAAGCTTTCTTT.

The chain couples TRBV28 to TRBJ2-3; 9 bases are a match to TRBD2. Germline V gives CDR1 MDHEN, CDR2 SYDVKM. The CDR3 is 14 residues long. V trimming: 4 bases; J trimming: 8 bases; junction bases outside the gene matches: 7. In nucleotides, the CDR3 is TGTGCCAGCAGTTCAGAGACTAGCGGTCCTACGCAGTATTTT. Protein: CASSSETSGPTQYF.

This clonotype has only a few counts. The rearrangement joins TRBV6-2 or TRBV6-3 to TRBJ1-5; D remains ambiguous. Looked up from germline, CDR1 is MNHEY and CDR2 is SVGEGT. The CDR3 contains 15 residues. V was pared by 8 bases and J by 0 bases, with 14 bases between. The CDR3 DNA sequence: TGTGCCAGCGGAGACGGGATAAATAGCAATCAGCCCCAGCATTTT. This codes for CASGDGINSNQPQHF.

This clonotype was observed many times. This chain joins TRBV7-2 and TRBJ2-1; possible D gene TRBD2, 6 bases. The germline V and J ends were trimmed by 2 bases and 8 bases, with 22 bases remaining between them. The CDR3 covers 17 residues. CDR1 SGHTA and CDR2 FQGNSA come from the germline V gene. CDR3 region: CASSLNSGGIPGDEQFF. CDR3 nucleotide sequence: TGTGCCAGCAGCTTAAACTCTGGGGGGATTCCGGGTGATGAGCAGTTCTTC.

On this clonotype: Mismatch with germline at one junction end may stem from a read error. The rearrangement joins TRBV11-1 to TRBJ2-5; D is perhaps TRBD2 (5 bases). CDR3 size: 14 residues. CDR1 and CDR2 from the germline V gene are SGHAT and FQDESV (reference sequence). The CDR3 DNA reads as TGCGCCAGCAGCTTCCTGGGAGCCCAAGAGACCCAGTACTTC. Residues: CASSFLGAQETQYF.

J is TRBJ2-5 and V is TRBV5-1; D not certain. Germline V lookup: CDR1 SGHRS, CDR2 YFSETQ. The V end was cut by 0 bases, the J end by 4 bases, with 13 bases between. The CDR3 extends over 15 amino acids. CDR3 in amino acids: CASSLALGQAETQYF. CDR3 DNA sequence: TGCGCCAGCAGCTTGGCCTTGGGCCAGGCAGAGACCCAGTACTTC.

The gene calls are TRBV19 and TRBJ2-7; TRBD2 agrees at 12 bases. This CDR3 contains 14 residues. Germline V gene lookup returns CDR1 LNHDA and CDR2 SQIVND (reference sequence). V lost 7 bases to trimming and J lost 7 bases; unmatched junction nucleotides: 8. CDR3 coding DNA: TGTGCCAGTATAGAGACTAGCGGGAGTTATGAGCAGTACTTC. Protein: CASIETSGSYEQYF.

This clonotype has a single count. V gene TRBV7-9 combines with J gene TRBJ1-5; D call uncertain. V was pared by 3 bases and J by 5 bases, with 8 bases between. From germline, CDR1 is SEHNR and CDR2 FQNEAQ (reference sequence). CDR3 length: 13 residues. This CDR3 reads CASSFAADQPQHF. Here the CDR3 DNA reads TGTGCCAGCAGCTTTGCCGCAGATCAGCCCCAGCATTTT.

This clonotype has a handful of counts. The rearrangement uses TRBV28 and TRBJ1-5; 8 bases map to TRBD1. V dropped 5 bases and J dropped 0; count of bases not matched to a gene: 12. This CDR3 is built from 18 residues. The germline V gene has CDR1 MDHEN and CDR2 SYDVKM. CDR3 sequence reads: CASSLSGQGFYSNQPQHF. Here the CDR3 DNA reads TGTGCCAGCAGTCTGTCCGGACAGGGATTTTATAGCAATCAGCCCCAGCATTTT.

This clonotype was seen ten or more times. This chain joins TRBV2 and TRBJ2-5; TRBD2 matches at 9 bases. The CDR3 loop spans 14 amino acids. After removal of 6 bases from V and 5 bases from J, the junction contained 7 bases not matched to a gene. Germline V lookup: CDR1 SNHLY, CDR2 FYNNEI. The CDR3 loop is CASRSRTSEETQYF. DNA for the CDR3: TGTGCCAGCAGGTCCCGGACTAGCGAGGAGACCCAGTACTTC. The variable domain in full, with the rest retrieved from reference TRBV2 and TRBJ2-5, is EPEVTQTPSHQVTQMGQEVILRCVPISNHLYFYWYRQILGQKVEFLVSFYNNEISEKSEIFDDQFSVERPDGSNFTLKIRSTKLEDSAMYFCASRSRTSEETQYFGPGTRLLVL.

This clonotype appeared many times. The J gene is TRBJ2-1, the V gene TRBV6-1; D gene uncertain. Germline-derived CDR1 and CDR2 are MNHNS and SASEGT. The V end was cut by 1 base, the J end by 7 bases, with 5 bases between. This CDR3 spans 12 amino acids. The CDR3 here is CASSEVSNEQFF. Here the CDR3 DNA reads TGTGCCAGCAGTGAAGTCAGTAATGAGCAGTTCTTC.

This clonotype was seen many times. The CDR3 is CASSIGRGPYEQYF. The CDR3 nucleotides read TGCGCCAGCAGCATCGGGCGGGGGCCCTACGAGCAGTACTTC. The chain combines TRBV5-1 with TRBJ2-7; possibly TRBD2 for D (7 bases). The CDR3 totals 14 residues. V was trimmed by 4 bases and J by 2 bases, leaving 13 bases between them. Germline CDR1 SGHRS, CDR2 YFSETQ. Full variable domain (outside the CDR3, taken from reference TRBV5-1 and TRBJ2-7): KAGVTQTPRYLIKTRGQQVTLSCSPISGHRSVSWYQQTPGQGLQFLFEYFSETQRNKGNFPGRFSGRQFSNSRSEMNVSTLELGDSALYLCASSIGRGPYEQYFGPGTRLTVT.

This clonotype was counted only a few times. The chain carries TRBV9 and TRBJ2-7; TRBD2 matches at 8 bases. This CDR3 has 15 amino acids. J lost 4 bases, V lost 0 bases, and 6 bases had no gene match. The germline V gene encodes CDR1 SGDLS and CDR2 YYNGEE. The CDR3 reads CASSVADSGVYEQYF. In DNA, the CDR3 is TGTGCCAGCAGCGTAGCGGATAGCGGGGTTTACGAGCAGTACTTC. The variable domain in full, with the rest retrieved from reference TRBV9 and TRBJ2-7, is DSGVTQTPKHLITATGQRVTLRCSPRSGDLSVYWYQQSLDQGLQFLIQYYNGEERAKGNILERFSAQQFPDLHSELNLSSLELGDSALYFCASSVADSGVYEQYFGPGTRLTVT.

The chain has TRBV28 and TRBJ2-5; the D gene is possibly TRBD1 (6 bases). This CDR3 is built from 13 residues. The germline V and J ends were trimmed by 4 bases and 12 bases, with 18 bases remaining between them. The germline gives CDR1 MDHEN, CDR2 SYDVKM. Here the CDR3 reads CASSSGQKNLEYF. The CDR3 DNA sequence: TGTGCCAGCAGTTCCGGACAGAAAAACTTGGAGTACTTC. The entire variable domain, with the rest obtained from reference TRBV28 and TRBJ2-5, is as follows: DVKVTQSSRYLVKRTGEKVFLECVQDMDHENMFWYRQDPGLGLRLIYFSYDVKMKEKGDIPEGYSVSREKKERFSLILESASTNQTSMYLCASSSGQKNLEYFGPGTRLLVL.

This clonotype was counted at least ten times. The chain employs TRBV12-3 or TRBV12-4 and TRBJ2-7; D perhaps matches TRBD1 (5 bases). V dropped 4 bases and J dropped 2 bases, with 15 bases sitting between them. This CDR3 is 15 amino acids long. The CDR3 protein is CASSWRLRGTYEQYF. The CDR3 DNA reads as TGTGCCAGCAGTTGGCGCCTTAGGGGAACCTACGAGCAGTACTTC.

This clonotype was observed many times. The chain couples TRBV15 to TRBJ2-3, with a tentative D call TRBD2 (6 bases). The germline gives CDR1 LNHNV, CDR2 YYDKDF (reference sequence). The length of the CDR3 is 22 residues. Trimming removed 0 bases from V and 0 bases from J, with 28 bases in between. CDR3 DNA sequence: TGTGCCACCAGCAGAGATGGCCCTTTTAGGAGAGGTAGCGGCTTAAGCACAGATACGCAGTATTTT. Its protein product is CATSRDGPFRRGSGLSTDTQYF.

This clonotype was counted many times. The chain joins TRBV12-3 or TRBV12-4 to TRBJ2-5; TRBD1 matches 7 bases. Unmatched junction bases numbered 5, after V lost 2 bases and J lost 5 bases. CDR3 length: 14 residues. CDR3 sequence reads: CASSLNRGIETQYF. The CDR3, as DNA: TGTGCCAGCAGTTTAAACAGGGGCATTGAGACCCAGTACTTC.

The chain recombines TRBV6-1 with TRBJ1-6; TRBD1 might be the D (5 bases). This CDR3 region has 17 residues. V lost 8 bases and J 4 bases, leaving 21 bases between the germline ends. Looked up from germline, CDR1 is MNHNS and CDR2 is SASEGT. Written as DNA, the CDR3 is TGTGCCAGCGGTCCGGGACTCCGGGACCTTTATAATTCACCCCTCCACTTT. Translated, it gives CASGPGLRDLYNSPLHF.

This clonotype was observed a handful of times. The chain links TRBV20-1 to TRBJ1-5; perhaps TRBD1 as D (6 bases). CDR3 size: 14 residues. Germline CDR1 and CDR2: DFQATT and SNEGSKA (reference sequence). Trimming shortened V by 0 bases and J by 7 bases, and 13 bases separated the two germline ends. CDR3 bases: TGCAGTGCTAGAGATTTAGGGGGACACCAGCCCCAGCATTTT. It specifies CSARDLGGHQPQHF.

This clonotype was seen many times. This chain uses TRBV7-3 with TRBJ2-2, with 10 bases that match TRBD2. CDR1 is SGHTA and CDR2 is FQGTGA in the germline V gene. The length of the CDR3 is 14 residues. Trimming took 6 bases from V and 3 from J; bases not matched to a gene: 1. CDR3 sequence: CASSTSGDTGELFF. CDR3 sequence (DNA): TGTGCCAGCAGTACTAGCGGGGACACCGGGGAGCTGTTTTTT.